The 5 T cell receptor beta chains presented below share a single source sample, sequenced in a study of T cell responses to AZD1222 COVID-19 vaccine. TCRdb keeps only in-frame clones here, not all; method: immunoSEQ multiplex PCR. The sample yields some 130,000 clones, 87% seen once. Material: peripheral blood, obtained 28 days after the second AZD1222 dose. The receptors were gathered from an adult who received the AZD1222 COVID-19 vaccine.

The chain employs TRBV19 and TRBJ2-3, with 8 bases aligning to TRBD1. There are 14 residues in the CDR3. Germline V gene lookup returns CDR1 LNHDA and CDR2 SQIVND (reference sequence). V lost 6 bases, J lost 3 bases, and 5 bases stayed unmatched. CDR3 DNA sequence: TGTGCCAGTAGCCCGACAGGGGTAACAGATACGCAGTATTTT. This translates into CASSPTGVTDTQYF. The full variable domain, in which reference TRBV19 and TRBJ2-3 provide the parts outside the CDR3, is DGGITQSPKYLFRKEGQNVTLSCEQNLNHDAMYWYRQDPGQGLRLIYYSQIVNDFQKGDIAEGYSVSREKKESFPLTVTSAQKNPTAFYLCASSPTGVTDTQYFGPGTRLTVL.

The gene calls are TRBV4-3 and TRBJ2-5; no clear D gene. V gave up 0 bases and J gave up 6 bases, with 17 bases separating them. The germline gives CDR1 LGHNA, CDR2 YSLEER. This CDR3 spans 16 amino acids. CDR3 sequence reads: CASSQDVQAGGKTQYF. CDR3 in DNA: TGCGCCAGCAGCCAAGATGTTCAGGCAGGTGGAAAGACCCAGTACTTC.

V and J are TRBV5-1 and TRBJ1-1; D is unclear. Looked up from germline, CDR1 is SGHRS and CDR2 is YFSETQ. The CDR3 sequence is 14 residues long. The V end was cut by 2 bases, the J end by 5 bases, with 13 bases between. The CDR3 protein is CASSFGPALTEAFF. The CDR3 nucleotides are TGCGCCAGCAGCTTCGGGCCGGCCCTAACTGAAGCTTTCTTT.

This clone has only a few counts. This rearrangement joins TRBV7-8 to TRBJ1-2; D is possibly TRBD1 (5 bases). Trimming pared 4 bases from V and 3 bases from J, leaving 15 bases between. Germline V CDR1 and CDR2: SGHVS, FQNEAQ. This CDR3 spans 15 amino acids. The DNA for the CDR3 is TGTGCCAGCAGCTCCTACCCGAGGGGTGACTATGGCTACACCTTC. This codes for CASSSYPRGDYGYTF.

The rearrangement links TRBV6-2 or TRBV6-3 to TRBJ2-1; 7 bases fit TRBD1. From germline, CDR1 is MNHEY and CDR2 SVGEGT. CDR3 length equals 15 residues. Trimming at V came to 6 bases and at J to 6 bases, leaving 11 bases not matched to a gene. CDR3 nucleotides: TGTGCCAGCAGCGCCGGGACAGCCCTCCTCAATGAGCAGTTCTTC. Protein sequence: CASSAGTALLNEQFF.